The 21 T cell receptor beta chains reported below all come from one sample, sequenced in a study of cytomegalovirus exposure and HLA in healthy donors. Vbeta (60) and Jbeta (13) primers were used in the PCR. Generated by immunoSEQ multiplex PCR, the TCRdb table keeps only in-frame clones and is missing some. This sample carries about 160,000 clones, with 1.5% to 2% going to the ten biggest clones. Sequenced material: PBMCs. These receptors all stem from a woman in her forties or fifties in good health and CMV-seronegative.

The CDR3 coding sequence is TGTGCCAGCAGCTTGACAGGGGGCAATTTTAGAGGGACAGATACGCAGTATTTT. Translation: CASSLTGGNFRGTDTQYF. The chain couples TRBV7-8 to TRBJ2-3; TRBD1 matches at 10 bases. Unmatched junction bases numbered 12, after V lost 3 bases and J lost 3 bases. The CDR3 covers 18 residues. Germline assignment: CDR1 SGHVS and CDR2 FQNEAQ. The full variable domain, rest sourced from reference TRBV7-8 and TRBJ2-3, is GAGVSQSPRYKVAKRGQDVALRCDPISGHVSLFWYQQALGQGPEFLTYFQNEAQLDKSGLPSDRFFAERPEGSVSTLKIQRTQQEDSAVYLCASSLTGGNFRGTDTQYFGPGTRLTVL.

CDR3 DNA: TGTGCCTGGAGCCCACAGGGGAACTATGGCTACACCTTC. This translates into CAWSPQGNYGYTF. The gene calls are TRBV30 and TRBJ1-2, with 7 positions matching TRBD1. This CDR3 is 13 amino acids long. With V trimmed by 3 bases and J by 2 bases, 3 bases remained unmatched. Looked up from germline, CDR1 is GTSNPN and CDR2 is SVGIG (reference sequence).

This CDR3 is CASSLPYGTLGEQYF. CDR3 nucleotide sequence: TGTGCCAGCAGCTTACCTTATGGGACATTAGGCGAGCAGTACTTC. V is TRBV7-2 and J is TRBJ2-7; TRBD1 might be the D (6 bases). From germline, CDR1 is SGHTA and CDR2 FQGNSA. V lost 2 bases to trimming and J lost 6 bases, with 17 bases between them. This CDR3 region has 15 residues.

This chain uses TRBV9 with TRBJ1-2; TRBD1 might be the D (5 bases). In germline, CDR1 is SGDLS, CDR2 YYNGEE. The CDR3 length is 13 residues. V was shortened by 3 bases and J by 8 bases, with 14 bases between the two germline ends. The CDR3 loop is CASSAQGQDGYTF. The CDR3, as DNA: TGTGCCAGCAGCGCGCAGGGCCAAGACGGCTACACCTTC. The entire variable domain, with the rest obtained from reference TRBV9 and TRBJ1-2, is as follows: DSGVTQTPKHLITATGQRVTLRCSPRSGDLSVYWYQQSLDQGLQFLIQYYNGEERAKGNILERFSAQQFPDLHSELNLSSLELGDSALYFCASSAQGQDGYTFGSGTRLTVV.

The chain carries TRBV9 and TRBJ2-7, with D perhaps matching TRBD1 (6 bases). The CDR3 spans 14 residues. In germline, CDR1 is SGDLS, CDR2 YYNGEE. Trimming left V 4 bases short and J 2 bases short, with 13 bases between. CDR3 bases: TGTGCCAGCAGCAGCCAACAGGGTACCTACGAGCAGTACTTC. This sequence encodes CASSSQQGTYEQYF.

This chain links TRBV30 with TRBJ2-1; 10 bases fit TRBD2. The trim removed 4 bases at V and 7 bases at J, leaving 7 bases unmatched. Germline V gene sequence: CDR1 GTSNPN, CDR2 SVGIG (reference sequence). This CDR3 spans 14 amino acids. The CDR3 bases are TGTGCCTGGACAACAGGACTAGCGGAAAATGAGCAGTTCTTC. Translating gives CAWTTGLAENEQFF.

The V call is TRBV6-6, the J call TRBJ2-1, with 9 bases identical to TRBD2. CDR3 size: 16 residues. From germline, CDR1 is MNHNY and CDR2 SVGAGI (reference sequence). With V trimmed by 2 bases and J by 8 bases, 10 bases remained unmatched. This CDR3 reads CASSYVAGGPSHEQFF. The CDR3 region has the DNA TGTGCCAGCAGTTACGTGGCGGGAGGGCCCTCGCATGAGCAGTTCTTC.

The genes are TRBV7-3 and TRBJ2-3; D gene ambiguous. The germline CDR1 and CDR2 sequences are SGHTA and FQGTGA. Trimming took 4 bases from V and 5 from J, leaving 10 bases between them. The CDR3 loop spans 13 amino acids. This CDR3 reads CASSYLRLDTQYF. CDR3 nucleotides: TGTGCCAGCAGCTACCTCCGGTTAGATACGCAGTATTTT.

CDR3 in amino acids: CASSLLQGADNEKLFF. As DNA, the CDR3 is TGTGCCAGCAGTTTATTACAGGGGGCCGACAATGAAAAACTGTTTTTT. The gene calls are TRBV28 and TRBJ1-4; the match to TRBD1 covers 9 bases. Trimming took 1 base from V and 5 from J; bases not matched to a gene: 5. Germline V gene sequence: CDR1 MDHEN, CDR2 SYDVKM. The CDR3 is 16 amino acids.

V usage is TRBV5-8 and J usage is TRBJ1-1; 8 bases line up with TRBD1. The ends lost 0 bases at V and 0 bases at J; junction bases unmatched: 7. Germline V CDR1 and CDR2: SGHTS, YDEGEE. CDR3 length: 17 amino acids. CDR3: CASSLAGQVYMNTEAFF. The CDR3 DNA follows: TGTGCCAGCAGCTTGGCGGGACAGGTCTACATGAACACTGAAGCTTTCTTT. Supplemented by reference TRBV5-8 and TRBJ1-1, the full variable domain reads EAGVTQSPTHLIKTRGQQATLRCSPISGHTSVYWYQQALGLGLQFLLWYDEGEERNRGNFPPRFSGRQFPNYSSELNVNALELEDSALYLCASSLAGQVYMNTEAFFGQGTRLTVV.

This rearrangement joins TRBV25-1 to TRBJ1-1; D not certain. Trimming pared 4 bases from V and 1 base from J, leaving 10 bases between. The CDR3 has 14 residues. The V gene's germline CDR1 is MGHDK and CDR2 SYGVNS. DNA for the CDR3: TGTGCCAGCAGTGCCTCGGGTCGGAACACTGAAGCTTTCTTT. Its translation is CASSASGRNTEAFF.

This rearrangement joins TRBV4-1 to TRBJ2-7; TRBD1 agrees at 8 bases. This CDR3 is built from 15 residues. CDR1 MGHRA and CDR2 YSYEKL come from the germline V gene. The J segment lost 2 bases and the V segment lost 6 bases, leaving 9 bases of the junction unmatched. The CDR3 protein is CASSLGQGGPYEQYF. Written as DNA, the CDR3 is TGCGCCAGCAGTCTTGGACAGGGCGGACCCTACGAGCAGTACTTC.

V and J are TRBV9 and TRBJ1-1; TRBD1 matches at 8 bases. The CDR3 totals 12 residues. V lost 3 bases to trimming and J lost 7 bases; unmatched junction nucleotides: 2. Germline CDR1 is SGDLS and CDR2 is YYNGEE. The CDR3 protein is CASSGGQGEAFF. The CDR3 DNA is TGTGCCAGCAGCGGAGGACAGGGTGAAGCTTTCTTT.

The rearrangement links TRBV4-3 to TRBJ2-7; 7 bases match TRBD2. The germline V gene has CDR1 LGHNA and CDR2 YSLEER. Trimming at V came to 5 bases and at J to 4 bases, leaving 14 bases not matched to a gene. The CDR3 contains 16 residues. As DNA, the CDR3 is TGCGCCAGCAGCTCCGGGTTGGCGGGAGCTACTTACGAGCAGTACTTC. Residues: CASSSGLAGATYEQYF.

The chain combines TRBV6-5 with TRBJ2-3, with a possible D match to TRBD2 (6 bases). The CDR3 is 15 amino acids. V was pared by 2 bases and J by 2 bases, with 11 bases between. Per the germline V gene, CDR1 is MNHEY and CDR2 is SVGAGI. The DNA for the CDR3 is TGTGCCAGCAGTTACCGGGCGGGGCCCACAGATACGCAGTATTTT. This gives the protein CASSYRAGPTDTQYF.

The gene calls are TRBV7-3 and TRBJ2-3; 11 bases line up with TRBD2. Per germline, CDR1 SGHTA and CDR2 FQGTGA. The length of the CDR3 is 15 residues. V was pared by 1 base and J by 7 bases, with 4 bases of the junction left unmatched. Here the CDR3 DNA reads TGTGCCAGCAGCTTAAAGACTAGCGGGACTTATACGCAGTATTTT. Protein sequence: CASSLKTSGTYTQYF.

The J gene is TRBJ2-3, the V gene TRBV18; 8 nucleotides line up with TRBD1. The CDR3 extends over 14 amino acids. The ends lost 1 base at V and 7 bases at J; junction bases unmatched: 4. Germline values: CDR1 KGHSH, CDR2 LQKENI. The CDR3 sequence: CASSPLDRGNTQYF. In nucleotides, the CDR3 is TGTGCCAGCTCACCACTCGACAGGGGAAATACGCAGTATTTT.

The chain is built from TRBV5-4 and TRBJ2-1; TRBD2 matches at 8 bases. The length of the CDR3 is 13 residues. Germline V gives CDR1 SGHNT, CDR2 YYREEE (reference sequence). The V gene end was trimmed by 5 bases and the J gene end by 6 bases; junction bases not matched to a gene: 4. The CDR3 sequence is CASRSGGVNEQFF. As DNA, the CDR3 is TGTGCCAGCAGAAGCGGGGGTGTCAATGAGCAGTTCTTC.

The chain employs TRBV19 and TRBJ1-1; D gene unclear. Trimming cost V 4 bases and J 1 base, with 10 bases left between them. The CDR3 extends over 14 amino acids. CDR1 and CDR2 (germline): LNHDA, SQIVND (reference sequence). The chain's CDR3 is CASSKYSKNTEAFF. The DNA of the CDR3 is TGTGCCAGTAGTAAATATAGTAAGAACACTGAAGCTTTCTTT.

The chain combines TRBV15 with TRBJ1-2; 7 bases fit TRBD1. This CDR3 is built from 15 residues. Germline-derived CDR1 and CDR2 are LNHNV and YYDKDF (reference sequence). V lost 0 bases, J lost 5 bases, and 6 bases stayed unmatched. CDR3: CATSRDIDREYGYTF. In nucleotides, the CDR3 is TGTGCCACCAGCAGAGATATAGACAGGGAGTATGGCTACACCTTC.

The V call is TRBV12-5, the J call TRBJ2-7, with D maybe TRBD1 (6 bases). V shed 5 bases and J shed 5 bases, with 16 bases lying between them. The CDR3 totals 14 residues. The germline CDR1 and CDR2 sequences are LGHNT and FRNRAP. CDR3 DNA: TGTGCTAGTGGTGTCGGGACACGCTATGACGAGCAGTACTTC. Encoded protein: CASGVGTRYDEQYF.